Listed below are T cell receptor beta chains from one sample, sequenced in a study of T cell changes during pregnancy in multiple sclerosis. Assay: immunoSEQ multiplex PCR; the TCRdb copy retains only in-frame clones and omits some. This sample has about 40,000 clones; 88% occur once, and the top ten carry 1.2%. The input for sequencing was CD4+ T cells from peripheral blood mononuclear cells, taken before pregnancy. Receptors originate from a female donor with multiple sclerosis, enrolled in a pregnancy study. CDR3s include the opening cysteine and the closing phenylalanine or tryptophan. Fields, in order: J gene, V gene, CDR3 protein.

J: TRBJ2-5
V: TRBV5-5
CDR3: CASSLQGLETQYF

J: TRBJ2-5
V: TRBV11-2
CDR3: CASSLASVVFQETQYF

J: TRBJ2-7
V: TRBV19
CDR3: CASNPLDRPYEQYF

J: TRBJ1-1
V: TRBV5-1
CDR3: CASSEQGDTEAFF

J: TRBJ1-1
V: TRBV10-1
CDR3: CASSESSRVSTEAFF

J: TRBJ1-2
V: TRBV14
CDR3: CASSVNRVRNYGYTF

J: TRBJ1-2
V: TRBV29-1
CDR3: CSVYYRTPIF

J: TRBJ2-4
V: TRBV7-2
CDR3: CASSIRQGAWNIQYF

J: TRBJ2-3
V: TRBV14
CDR3: CASSQGPGGTQYF

J: TRBJ2-2
V: TRBV27
CDR3: CASSSTTNTGELFF

J: TRBJ2-2
V: TRBV19
CDR3: CASSILLGLGYTGELFF

J: TRBJ2-3
V: TRBV27
CDR3: CASSPQGLAGGGDTQYF

J: TRBJ2-1
V: TRBV21-1
CDR3: CASSKATGYNLTRGYNEQFF

J: TRBJ1-2
V: TRBV5-1
CDR3: CASRNTGGDRYGYTF

J: TRBJ2-3
V: TRBV5-1
CDR3: CASSPGQERRTDTQYF

J: TRBJ2-3
V: TRBV5-4
CDR3: CASSLWATATDTQYF

J: TRBJ1-2
V: TRBV5-4
CDR3: CASRLGAGGIYTF

J: TRBJ1-5
V: TRBV5-6
CDR3: CASSSNPGEPQHF

J: TRBJ2-7
V: TRBV28
CDR3: CASSSSGGGEQYF

J: TRBJ1-5
V: TRBV5-1
CDR3: CASSLVPAGDQPQHF

J: TRBJ1-4
V: TRBV7-9
CDR3: CASSTQVVNEKLFF

J: TRBJ2-7
V: TRBV18
CDR3: CASSSGTGDYEQYF

J: TRBJ2-3
V: TRBV2
CDR3: CASGLAGIFTQYF

J: TRBJ2-2
V: TRBV7-2
CDR3: CASSLAQGPNTGELFF

J: TRBJ1-1
V: TRBV7-9
CDR3: CASSLEDRKGAEAFF

J: TRBJ1-2
V: TRBV6-1
CDR3: CASSPNRDRERGYTF

J: TRBJ2-1
V: TRBV18
CDR3: CASSLTSALSREQFF

J: TRBJ2-7
V: TRBV11-2
CDR3: CASSFVHSYEQYF

J: TRBJ1-5
V: TRBV30
CDR3: CAWSVEKPNQPQHF

J: TRBJ1-2
V: TRBV28
CDR3: CASRQPGQGAPGYGYTF

J: TRBJ1-5
V: TRBV6-6
CDR3: CASSSPGAGNQPQHF

J: TRBJ2-5
V: TRBV4-2
CDR3: CASSQERGEKTQYF

J: TRBJ1-5
V: TRBV18
CDR3: CASSPPEKGNQPQHF

J: TRBJ1-1
V: TRBV6-5
CDR3: CASSYTQGNTEAFF

J: TRBJ2-3
V: TRBV5-1
CDR3: CASSTATGLAGTFSTSTDTQYF

J: TRBJ2-1
V: TRBV2
CDR3: CASNPGQYNEQFF

J: TRBJ1-2
V: TRBV5-4
CDR3: CASSSTPQGTYGYTF

J: TRBJ2-3
V: TRBV18
CDR3: CASSPVTSGRTDTQYF